The 22 T cell receptor beta chains listed next were all sequenced from one sample in a study of T-cell reconstitution after alpha-beta-depleted transplantation in children. TCRbeta library construction was performed incorporating unique molecular identifiers. TCRdb re-called the PCR reads through MiXCR, storing one row per CDR3 protein. The sample shows some 640,000 distinct CDR3 sequences, 16% of them seen only once. The source material was PBMCs from the stem cell graft donor, sampled from the stem cell graft. All receptors derive from a human donor who donated a stem cell graft to a child with acute myeloid leukemia.

DNA of the CDR3: TGTGCTAGTGGTCATAGCGGGCCCACAGATACGCAGTATTTT. Translated: CASGHSGPTDTQYF. The chain joins TRBV12-5 to TRBJ2-3, with TRBD2 identical over 7 bases. CDR3 length equals 14 residues. From germline, CDR1 is LGHNT and CDR2 FRNRAP. With 5 bases clipped from V and 2 bases from J, the junction kept 4 bases outside the gene matches.

With respect to this clonotype: This may stem from a read error, because a much larger clone lies one nucleotide away. The chain combines TRBV20-1 with TRBJ2-2; no clear D gene. This CDR3 region has 17 residues. Germline assignment: CDR1 DFQATT and CDR2 SNEGSKA (reference sequence). In DNA form, the CDR3 reads TGCTGTGCTAGAGATCAGCGAGGAACAGAGAACACCGGGGAGCTGTTTTTT. It codes for CCARDQRGTENTGELFF.

V and J are TRBV5-6 and TRBJ1-3; 7 bases are shared with TRBD1. V shed 4 bases, J shed 8 bases, and the junction held 15 bases outside the gene matches. The CDR3 runs 16 residues. Germline CDR1 reads SGHDT; CDR2 reads YYEEEE. The CDR3 sequence: CASSLSWTGWADTIYF. The DNA for the CDR3 is TGTGCCAGCAGCCTTTCCTGGACAGGCTGGGCGGACACCATATATTTT.

This clonotype was recorded at least ten times. CDR3 loop: CASSDWTSGGTYNEQFF. DNA for the CDR3: TGTGCCAGCAGCGACTGGACTAGCGGGGGCACCTACAATGAGCAGTTCTTC. The chain carries TRBV7-2 and TRBJ2-1; 13 positions agree with TRBD2. The V segment lost 5 bases and the J segment 2 bases; nucleotides outside the gene matches: 6. The CDR3 totals 17 residues. The germline V gene encodes CDR1 SGHTA and CDR2 FQGNSA. Drawing the rest from reference TRBV7-2 and TRBJ2-1, the complete variable domain is GAGVSQSPSNKVTEKGKDVELRCDPISGHTALYWYRQSLGQGLEFLIYFQGNSAPDKSGLPSDRFSAERTGGSVSTLTIQRTQQEDSAVYLCASSDWTSGGTYNEQFFGPGTRLTVL.

This chain links TRBV20-1 with TRBJ1-1; 7 nucleotides match TRBD1. CDR1 and CDR2 (germline): DFQATT, SNEGSKA (reference sequence). V shed 1 base, J shed 5 bases, and the junction held 10 bases outside the gene matches. The length of the CDR3 is 15 residues. The CDR3 loop reads CSARGQTGANTEAFF. The CDR3 DNA reads TGCAGTGCTAGAGGCCAAACAGGGGCGAATACTGAAGCTTTCTTT.

The genes are TRBV20-1 and TRBJ1-2, with D perhaps matching TRBD1 (5 bases). V was cut by 3 bases and J by 0 bases, with 14 bases left in between. Germline CDR1 and CDR2: DFQATT and SNEGSKA (reference sequence). The CDR3 is made up of 15 amino acids. CDR3 protein: CSASGTPVTNYGYTF. CDR3 bases: TGCAGTGCTAGCGGGACCCCTGTAACTAACTATGGCTACACCTTC.

Points on this clonotype: Since a much larger clone is just one base distant, this may be a read error. Because it lacks the conserved phenylalanine or tryptophan at the end, this CDR3 is likely a read error. V usage is TRBV20-1 and J usage is TRBJ2-1; TRBD1 is a possible D gene (6 bases). The CDR3 loop spans 14 amino acids. V lost 6 bases, J lost 4 bases, and 16 bases lay in between. CDR1 is DFQATT and CDR2 is SNEGSKA in the germline V gene (reference sequence). The CDR3 here is CSAKSTGHYNEQFS. CDR3 nucleotides: TGCAGTGCCAAATCGACAGGACATTACAATGAGCAGTTCTCC.

This clonotype was recorded many times. The chain carries TRBV12-3 or TRBV12-4 and TRBJ2-7, with TRBD1 as a possible D gene (6 bases). The CDR3 runs 12 residues. The V and J ends lost 3 bases and 5 bases respectively, with 8 bases between them. CDR3 loop: CASSFRGNEQYF. As DNA, the CDR3 is TGTGCCAGCAGTTTCAGGGGAAACGAGCAGTACTTC.

This clonotype was counted only a few times. J is TRBJ2-7 and V is TRBV10-2, with 7 bases matching TRBD1. The V segment lost 7 bases and the J segment 2 bases; nucleotides outside the gene matches: 5. This CDR3 has 13 amino acids. Germline V gene data show CDR1 as WSHSY and CDR2 as SAAADI. The CDR3 protein is CASNRQGAYEQYV. CDR3 nucleotide sequence: TGCGCCAGCAACCGACAGGGAGCCTACGAGCAGTACGTC.

This clonotype was recorded many times. The chain joins TRBV20-1 to TRBJ2-3, with D possibly being TRBD1 or TRBD2 (5 bases each). The V end was cut by 6 bases, the J end by 0 bases, with 10 bases between. The germline gives CDR1 DFQATT, CDR2 SNEGSKA (reference sequence). This CDR3 is 13 amino acids long. CDR3 region: CSARDLSTDTQYF. Here the CDR3 DNA reads TGCAGTGCGAGGGACCTAAGCACAGATACGCAGTATTTT.

This clonotype was seen repeatedly, ten times or more. CDR3 in amino acids: CSASGRGTGNTIYF. The CDR3 bases are TGCAGTGCTAGCGGCAGGGGGACTGGAAACACCATATATTTT. The chain uses TRBV20-1 and TRBJ1-3, with 7 bases aligning to TRBD1. The CDR3 length is 14 residues. Trimming took 3 bases from V and 2 from J; bases not matched to a gene: 4. Germline V CDR1 and CDR2: DFQATT, SNEGSKA (reference sequence).

The chain couples TRBV10-3 to TRBJ2-1; D assignment may be TRBD1 or TRBD2 (5 bases each). The germline V and J ends were trimmed by 2 bases and 3 bases, with 8 bases remaining between them. This CDR3 has 14 amino acids. Per the germline V gene, CDR1 is ENHRY and CDR2 is SYGVKD. The CDR3 loop reads CAISERGVYNEQFF. CDR3 nucleotide sequence: TGTGCCATCAGTGAGCGGGGCGTCTACAATGAGCAGTTCTTC.

This chain connects TRBV7-2 to TRBJ2-5, with TRBD2 identical over 12 bases. Germline V gene data show CDR1 as SGHTA and CDR2 as FQGNSA. V lost 1 base and J lost 2; bases outside the gene matches: 5. This CDR3 has 17 amino acids. This CDR3 is CASSLGGLAGGQETQYF. The CDR3 bases are TGTGCCAGCAGCTTAGGGGGGCTAGCGGGGGGGCAAGAGACCCAGTACTTC.

The sample holds many counts of this clonotype. V and J are TRBV5-1 and TRBJ1-2, with 11 bases that match TRBD1. Germline trimming cut 4 bases from V and 4 bases from J; bases unmatched to any gene: 6. Germline CDR1 SGHRS, CDR2 YFSETQ. The CDR3 runs 15 residues. The CDR3 bases are TGCGCCAGCAGCACCGGGACAGGGGGAGGCTATGGCTACACCTTC. It codes for CASSTGTGGGYGYTF. Together with reference TRBV5-1 and TRBJ1-2, the CDR3 gives the full variable domain: KAGVTQTPRYLIKTRGQQVTLSCSPISGHRSVSWYQQTPGQGLQFLFEYFSETQRNKGNFPGRFSGRQFSNSRSEMNVSTLELGDSALYLCASSTGTGGGYGYTFGSGTRLTVV.

The chain employs TRBV7-9 and TRBJ2-5, with D unclear. V gave up 0 bases and J gave up 2 bases, with 10 bases separating them. Germline lookup yields CDR1 SEHNR and CDR2 FQNEAQ (reference sequence). The CDR3 has 15 residues. The CDR3 here is CASSLAGTLQETQYF. The DNA for the CDR3 is TGTGCCAGCAGCTTAGCAGGCACCCTTCAAGAGACCCAGTACTTC.

This clonotype was observed a few times. The rearrangement joins TRBV12-3 or TRBV12-4 to TRBJ2-7; D tentatively reads TRBD1 or TRBD2 (5 bases each). This CDR3 comprises 15 residues. The V end was cut by 6 bases, the J end by 5 bases, with 20 bases between. CDR3 protein: CASSPRAGLPHEQYF. CDR3 nucleotides: TGTGCCAGCAGCCCGCGGGCAGGGTTACCCCACGAGCAGTACTTC.

This clonotype was detected only a few times. The rearrangement uses TRBV29-1 and TRBJ2-5, with a weak D call TRBD2 (5 bases). This CDR3 is built from 12 residues. CDR1 SQVTM and CDR2 ANQGSEA come from the germline V gene. Trimming left V 2 bases short and J 6 bases short, with 10 bases between. The CDR3 spells CSVETGEQTQYF. The DNA of the CDR3 is TGCAGCGTTGAAACCGGGGAACAGACCCAGTACTTC.

The table lists this clonotype with many counts. V and J are TRBV20-1 and TRBJ2-1; D may be TRBD1 (6 bases). This CDR3 comprises 12 residues. Trimming shortened V by 5 bases and J by 8 bases, and 13 bases separated the two germline ends. CDR1 is DFQATT, CDR2 SNEGSKA, per germline (reference sequence). This CDR3 is CSAEQGLHEQFF. CDR3 bases: TGCAGTGCTGAACAGGGTTTACATGAGCAGTTCTTC.

The chain combines TRBV28 with TRBJ2-2; a possible D gene is TRBD1 (5 bases). V gave up 5 bases and J gave up 8 bases, with 18 bases separating them. The CDR3 has 15 residues. Per the germline V gene, CDR1 is MDHEN and CDR2 is SYDVKM. The CDR3 protein is CASSPIGQGSGELFF. In DNA form, the CDR3 reads TGTGCCAGCAGTCCCATCGGACAAGGCAGTGGGGAGCTGTTTTTT.

This clonotype was picked up a small number of times. The CDR3 DNA reads TGTGCCAGCAGGTTCGGGACTACTAACACCGGGGAGCTGTTTTTT. Its protein product is CASRFGTTNTGELFF. The gene calls are TRBV12-3 or TRBV12-4 and TRBJ2-2, with 7 positions matching TRBD2. This CDR3 region has 15 residues. J was trimmed by 2 bases and V by 6 bases; bases with no gene match: 6.

This clonotype was seen a few times. The chain employs TRBV28 and TRBJ1-5, with D possibly matching TRBD1 (5 bases). The ends were cut back, 11 bases at V and 0 bases at J, with 8 bases in the middle. The CDR3 has 12 residues. Germline-derived CDR1 and CDR2 are MDHEN and SYDVKM. CDR3 in DNA: TGTGCCGGGGGATTTAGCAATCAGCCCCAGCATTTT. As protein: CAGGFSNQPQHF.

The J gene is TRBJ1-1, the V gene TRBV18, with TRBD1 matching over 8 bases. The CDR3 totals 13 residues. V shed 2 bases and J 6 bases; nucleotides not matched to a gene: 2. Per germline, CDR1 KGHSH and CDR2 LQKENI. The CDR3 DNA follows: TGTGCCAGCTCACCAGACAGGGGTCCTGAAGCTTTCTTT. Encoded protein: CASSPDRGPEAFF.